One sample yielded the 7 T cell receptor beta chains listed below, sequenced in a study of cytomegalovirus exposure and HLA in healthy donors. Researchers ran the PCR with 60 Vbeta and 13 Jbeta primers. Assay used: immunoSEQ multiplex PCR; TCRdb lists only in-frame clones, some missing. This table has under 250,000 clones, 70% to 90% appearing once. The source material was PBMCs. These receptors came from a woman in her forties or fifties in good health and CMV-seronegative.

The rearrangement links TRBV5-1 to TRBJ2-5; 7 bases align to TRBD2. The end of the DNA aligns better with TRBJ2-7, so the J call may be wrong. The CDR3 extends over 15 amino acids. The V gene's germline CDR1 is SGHRS and CDR2 YFSETQ. This chain's CDR3 is CASSRGVDARGEQYF. The CDR3 nucleotides read TGCGCCAGCAGCCGGGGGGTTGATGCGCGGGGCGAGCAGTACTTC.

J is TRBJ1-2 and V is TRBV28, with D unclear. CDR3 size: 11 residues. Germline V gene lookup returns CDR1 MDHEN and CDR2 SYDVKM. The V and J ends lost 5 bases and 2 bases respectively, with 3 bases between them. Written as DNA, the CDR3 is TGTGCCAGCAGTCTGAACTATGGCTACACCTTC. Amino acids: CASSLNYGYTF.

The chain recombines TRBV4-1 with TRBJ1-4; possible D gene TRBD1, 5 bases. V lost 3 bases, J lost 7 bases, and 18 bases lay in between. The CDR3 has 16 residues. Germline lookup yields CDR1 MGHRA and CDR2 YSYEKL. This CDR3 reads CASSQAMGGGGEKLFF. The DNA of the CDR3 is TGCGCCAGCAGCCAGGCCATGGGGGGGGGAGGTGAAAAACTGTTTTTT.

The J gene is TRBJ2-7, the V gene TRBV18, with 8 bases matching TRBD2. Trimming at V came to 4 bases and at J to 4 bases, leaving 6 bases not matched to a gene. In germline, CDR1 is KGHSH, CDR2 LQKENI. The CDR3 is 14 residues long. The CDR3 protein is CASSLIGGDYEQYF. In DNA, the CDR3 is TGTGCCAGCTCACTCATCGGGGGGGATTACGAGCAGTACTTC.

The genes are TRBV7-2 and TRBJ2-7; 7 bases match TRBD1. CDR3 size: 15 residues. Trimming removed 7 bases from V and 4 bases from J; junction bases left unmatched: 13. From germline, CDR1 is SGHTA and CDR2 FQGNSA. The CDR3 DNA is TGTGCCAGCACAAATCAAGAGAGACAGGGTTACGAGCAGTACTTC. Protein sequence: CASTNQERQGYEQYF.

The chain combines TRBV25-1 with TRBJ2-5, with D possibly TRBD1 on 6 matching bases. Germline CDR1 reads MGHDK; CDR2 reads SYGVNS. CDR3 length equals 15 residues. Trimming left V 10 bases short and J 2 bases short, with 20 bases between. The CDR3 region is CAITQDSDFQETQYF. CDR3 coding DNA: TGTGCCATCACCCAGGACAGCGATTTTCAAGAGACCCAGTACTTC.

The J gene is TRBJ2-7, the V gene TRBV2; D gene ambiguous. Germline V gives CDR1 SNHLY, CDR2 FYNNEI. V dropped 6 bases and J dropped 0 bases, with 12 bases sitting between them. The CDR3 covers 14 residues. The CDR3, as DNA: TGTGCCAGCAGGGTAGCCCTATCCTCCTACGAGCAGTACTTC. Translation gives CASRVALSSYEQYF.